These T cell receptor beta chains were read from a single sample in a study of cytomegalovirus exposure and HLA in healthy donors. Produced via immunoSEQ multiplex PCR; TCRdb's table is partial and in-frame only. This sample has 150,000 to 200,000 clones, with around 76% found just once. Sequencing input: PBMCs. These receptor sequences come from a female donor in good health and CMV-seronegative. Both conserved end residues are part of each CDR3. A row's size may be missing; if present it is once, few, many or a size class.

NA	TRBV11-3	TRBJ2-3	CASRGSTDTQYF
NA	TRBV30	TRBJ2-7	CAWVKGGGAIYEQYF
NA	TRBV2	TRBJ2-5	CASSGTGGSETQYF
NA	TRBV15	TRBJ1-2	CATSNDRRFYGYTF
NA	TRBV7-6	TRBJ2-3	CASSFGGYTQYF
NA	TRBV6-4	TRBJ1-5	CASSESNSPNQPQHF
NA	TRBV5-4	TRBJ2-1	CASSLGVEVNEQFF
NA	TRBV5-4	TRBJ2-7	CASSSLVKGSTGEQYF
once	TRBV5-1	TRBJ2-1	CASSLDGGAYNEQFF
NA	TRBV6-5	TRBJ1-4	CASSQGGGVEKLFF
once	TRBV11-1	TRBJ2-1	CASSLNPRESSEQFF
NA	TRBV9	TRBJ1-2	CASSGRGANYGYTF
NA	TRBV7-2	TRBJ2-1	CASSLLVSYNEQFF
NA	TRBV7-6	TRBJ1-1	CASSSSTGLNTEAFF
NA	TRBV19	TRBJ2-3	CASKPDRYTDTQYF
once	TRBV5-1	TRBJ2-5	CASSLAQGTGRETQYF